These 21 T cell receptor beta chains were all obtained from the same sample, sequenced in a study of blood T cell repertoires in COVID-19. The assay was immunoSEQ multiplex PCR, and TCRdb's table has in-frame clones only and misses some. The table lists just over 650,000 clones, about 90% of them singletons. Specimen: peripheral blood. The receptors stem from a woman aged 18-35 years with acute or convalescent COVID-19.

J is TRBJ2-1 and V is TRBV9; tentative D call: TRBD2 (7 bases). Per the germline V gene, CDR1 is SGDLS and CDR2 is YYNGEE. With 2 bases removed from V and 7 bases from J, the gap between germline ends came to 13 bases. CDR3 length: 14 amino acids. CDR3 region: CASSVGGPINEQFF. The CDR3 DNA reads TGTGCCAGCAGCGTCGGGGGGCCGATAAATGAGCAGTTCTTC.

V usage is TRBV4-2 and J usage is TRBJ1-1, with a tentative D call TRBD1 (6 bases). The CDR3 length is 15 residues. Trimming took 6 bases from V and 5 from J, leaving 19 bases between them. CDR1 and CDR2 (germline): LGHNA, YNFKEQ. CDR3 in amino acids: CASSLSDSEGTEAFF. In nucleotides, the CDR3 is TGTGCCAGCAGTCTCTCGGACAGCGAGGGGACTGAAGCTTTCTTT.

This clone was observed a few times. The rearrangement uses TRBV3-1 (or the pseudogene TRBV3-2) and TRBJ1-2; maybe TRBD1 (5 bases). The CDR3 loop spans 15 amino acids. CDR1 LGHDT and CDR2 YNNKEL come from the germline V gene (reference sequence). The V end lost 0 bases, the J end lost 4 bases, and 12 bases lay between the germline ends. CDR3 amino acids: CASSQDDGGTYGYTF. The CDR3 coding sequence is TGTGCCAGCAGCCAAGATGACGGGGGAACCTATGGCTACACCTTC.

The chain uses TRBV4-1 and TRBJ1-5, with D possibly matching TRBD1 (6 bases). CDR3 length: 15 residues. V dropped 3 bases and J dropped 4 bases, with 13 bases sitting between them. The germline CDR1 and CDR2 sequences are MGHRA and YSYEKL. The chain's CDR3 is CASSHHDRINQPQHF. As DNA, the CDR3 is TGCGCCAGCAGCCATCACGACAGGATTAATCAGCCCCAGCATTTT.

This chain joins TRBV2 and TRBJ1-2, with TRBD1 matching over 7 bases. The germline V gene has CDR1 SNHLY and CDR2 FYNNEI. This CDR3 is built from 16 residues. Trimming took 2 bases from V and 3 from J; bases not matched to a gene: 9. CDR3 coding DNA: TGTGCCAGCAGTGAAATAGGGGGCGCGGAGGACTATGGCTACACCTTC. It encodes CASSEIGGAEDYGYTF.

This clone appeared once. The gene calls are TRBV5-6 and TRBJ1-3, with 8 bases matching TRBD1. The J segment lost 0 bases and the V segment lost 7 bases, leaving 6 bases of the junction unmatched. Per germline, CDR1 SGHDT and CDR2 YYEEEE. CDR3 length equals 15 residues. CDR3 loop: CASDQTGGSGNTIYF. CDR3 DNA: TGTGCCAGCGATCAAACAGGGGGCTCTGGAAACACCATATATTTT.

The J gene is TRBJ2-1, the V gene TRBV11-1; D is ambiguous. The germline gives CDR1 SGHAT, CDR2 FQDESV (reference sequence). The CDR3 is made up of 12 amino acids. V dropped 0 bases and J dropped 6 bases, with 3 bases sitting between them. The CDR3 coding sequence is TGTGCCAGCAGCTTAGCGGCCAATGAGCAGTTCTTC. As protein: CASSLAANEQFF.

The CDR3 reads CASSSGGAYEQFF. The CDR3 DNA reads TGTGCCAGCAGCTCCGGGGGGGCGTATGAGCAGTTCTTC. V usage is TRBV11-3 and J usage is TRBJ2-1; 8 positions match TRBD2. CDR1 and CDR2 (germline): SGHNT, YENEEA. Unmatched junction bases numbered 4, after V lost 4 bases and J lost 8 bases. This CDR3 region has 13 residues. Combining the CDR3 with reference TRBV11-3 and TRBJ2-1 gives the whole variable domain EAGVVQSPRYKIIEKKQPVAFWCNPISGHNTLYWYLQNLGQGPELLIRYENEEAVDDSQLPKDRFSAERLKGVDSTLKIQPAELGDSAVYLCASSSGGAYEQFFGPGTRLTVL.

The chain employs TRBV7-9 and TRBJ1-2, with D possibly TRBD1 on 6 matching bases. CDR1 is SEHNR and CDR2 is FQNEAQ in the germline V gene (reference sequence). V lost 5 bases, J lost 4 bases, and 17 bases lay in between. This CDR3 is 15 amino acids long. The CDR3 sequence: CASSVQGGGSYGYTF. CDR3 coding DNA: TGTGCCAGCAGCGTCCAAGGGGGGGGGAGCTATGGCTACACCTTC.

The rearrangement links TRBV9 to TRBJ1-1, with a tentative D call TRBD1 (5 bases). Deletions cut 1 base from V and 8 bases from J, with 9 bases between. The CDR3 spans 12 residues. Germline CDR1 is SGDLS and CDR2 is YYNGEE. The DNA for the CDR3 is TGTGCCAGCAGCGTAAATCAGGGAGAAGCTTTCTTT. Its protein is CASSVNQGEAFF.

The chain employs TRBV7-9 and TRBJ1-2; 8 bases are a match to TRBD1. The length of the CDR3 is 14 residues. From germline, CDR1 is SEHNR and CDR2 FQNEAQ (reference sequence). With 0 bases clipped from V and 8 bases from J, the junction kept 5 bases outside the gene matches. CDR3 residues: CASSLADRGVGYTF. The CDR3 DNA reads TGTGCCAGCAGCTTAGCAGACAGGGGTGTAGGCTACACCTTC.

The chain carries TRBV24-1 and TRBJ2-2; 9 nucleotides align to TRBD1. Trimming removed 8 bases from V and 4 bases from J; junction bases left unmatched: 4. CDR3 length equals 14 residues. CDR1 KGHDR and CDR2 SFDVKD come from the germline V gene. CDR3: CATKGQGSTGELFF. CDR3 coding DNA: TGTGCCACCAAAGGACAGGGGTCCACCGGGGAGCTGTTTTTT.

The CDR3 sequence: CASSQVLAGAAIDEQFF. CDR3 nucleotides: TGCGCCAGCAGCCAAGTGTTGGCGGGGGCAGCTATTGATGAGCAGTTCTTC. The chain recombines TRBV4-3 with TRBJ2-1, with a tentative D call TRBD2 (7 bases). Trimming stripped 1 base from V and 8 bases from J, with 21 bases between. In germline, CDR1 is LGHNA, CDR2 YSLEER. The CDR3 covers 17 residues.

The chain joins TRBV30 to TRBJ1-2; a possible D gene is TRBD1 (5 bases). V was pared by 8 bases and J by 4 bases, with 17 bases between. CDR1 and CDR2 from the germline V gene are GTSNPN and SVGIG (reference sequence). The CDR3 runs 13 residues. The CDR3 loop reads CARRDSVGYGYTF. In DNA, the CDR3 is TGTGCCCGGCGGGACTCGGTGGGCTATGGCTACACCTTC.

V and J are TRBV27 and TRBJ1-1; 10 bases map to TRBD1. V shed 4 bases and J 3 bases; nucleotides not matched to a gene: 2. The CDR3 has 14 amino acids. Per germline, CDR1 MNHEY and CDR2 SMNVEV (reference sequence). The CDR3 is CASSWTGGDTEAFF. CDR3 nucleotide sequence: TGTGCCAGCAGTTGGACAGGGGGGGACACTGAAGCTTTCTTT.

This chain links TRBV4-2 with TRBJ2-5; 9 positions agree with TRBD2. CDR3 size: 17 residues. CDR1 is LGHNA, CDR2 YNFKEQ, per germline. Trimming cost V 0 bases and J 4 bases; bases outside gene matches: 9. The CDR3 DNA follows: TGTGCCAGCAGCCAAGAAGTGGGGGCTAGCGGGGTAGAGACCCAGTACTTC. As protein: CASSQEVGASGVETQYF.

This chain connects TRBV19 to TRBJ1-1; TRBD1 matches at 8 bases. CDR1 is LNHDA, CDR2 SQIVND, per germline (reference sequence). V gave up 4 bases and J gave up 1 base; unmatched junction bases: 5. There are 15 residues in the CDR3. CDR3 bases: TGTGCCAGTAGTACCCACAGGGGGGAGAACACTGAAGCTTTCTTT. Its protein is CASSTHRGENTEAFF.

DNA of the CDR3: TGTGCCAGCAGTTCTGGACAGGGGTACAATGAGCAGTTCTTC. This encodes CASSSGQGYNEQFF. The chain joins TRBV6-6 to TRBJ2-1; 9 nucleotides align to TRBD1. This CDR3 comprises 14 residues. Germline V gene lookup returns CDR1 MNHNY and CDR2 SVGAGI (reference sequence). The V and J ends lost 4 bases and 4 bases, in that order; junction bases with no gene match: 2.

The chain has TRBV6-2 or TRBV6-3 and TRBJ1-1, with D tentatively TRBD1 (5 bases). The CDR3 length is 13 residues. Trimming cost V 5 bases and J 6 bases, with 13 bases left between them. The germline CDR1 and CDR2 sequences are MNHEY and SVGEGT. The CDR3 here is CASSRDGSAEAFF. The DNA of the CDR3 is TGTGCCAGCAGTCGGGACGGGAGCGCTGAAGCTTTCTTT.

The chain couples TRBV3-1 (or the pseudogene TRBV3-2) to TRBJ2-5; 7 nucleotides match TRBD2. The germline gives CDR1 LGHDT, CDR2 YNNKEL (reference sequence). The CDR3 runs to 17 residues. V shed 0 bases, J shed 2 bases, and the junction held 9 bases outside the gene matches. CDR3 nucleotides: TGTGCCAGCAGCCAAGATCGTGGGGGGGGATCGCAAGAGACCCAGTACTTC. This translates into CASSQDRGGGSQETQYF.

This chain joins TRBV30 and TRBJ2-2; possibly TRBD2 for D (5 bases). This CDR3 contains 14 residues. Germline loops: CDR1 GTSNPN, CDR2 SVGIG (reference sequence). V was clipped by 5 bases and J by 4 bases, with 14 bases between them. The CDR3 region has the DNA TGTGCCTGGGGCCGGGGTCTTTCCACCGGGGAGCTGTTTTTT. As protein: CAWGRGLSTGELFF.